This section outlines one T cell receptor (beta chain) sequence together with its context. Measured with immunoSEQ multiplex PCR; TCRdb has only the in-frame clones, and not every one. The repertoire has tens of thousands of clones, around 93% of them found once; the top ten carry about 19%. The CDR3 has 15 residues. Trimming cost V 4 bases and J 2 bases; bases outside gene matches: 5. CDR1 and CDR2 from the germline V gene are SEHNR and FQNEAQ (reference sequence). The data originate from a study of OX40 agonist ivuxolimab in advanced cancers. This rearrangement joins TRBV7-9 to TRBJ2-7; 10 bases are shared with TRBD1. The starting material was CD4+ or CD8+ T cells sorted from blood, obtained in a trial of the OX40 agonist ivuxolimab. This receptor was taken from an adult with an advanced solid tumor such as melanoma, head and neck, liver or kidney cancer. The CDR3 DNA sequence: TGTGCCAGCAGCTCTCGACAGGGGGCAGCCTACGAGCAGTACTTC. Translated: CASSSRQGAAYEQYF.